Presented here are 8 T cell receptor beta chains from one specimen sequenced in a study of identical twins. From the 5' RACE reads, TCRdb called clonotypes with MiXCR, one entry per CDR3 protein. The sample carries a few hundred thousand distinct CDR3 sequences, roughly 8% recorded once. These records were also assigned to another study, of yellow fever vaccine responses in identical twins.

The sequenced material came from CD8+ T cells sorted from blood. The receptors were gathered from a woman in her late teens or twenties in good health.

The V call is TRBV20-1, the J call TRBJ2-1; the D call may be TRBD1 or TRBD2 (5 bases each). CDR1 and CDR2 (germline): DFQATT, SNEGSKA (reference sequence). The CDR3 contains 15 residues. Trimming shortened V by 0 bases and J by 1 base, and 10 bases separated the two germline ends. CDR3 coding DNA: TGCAGTGCTAGAGAAGGGACCGCTTCCTACAATGAGCAGTTCTTC. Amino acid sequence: CSAREGTASYNEQFF.

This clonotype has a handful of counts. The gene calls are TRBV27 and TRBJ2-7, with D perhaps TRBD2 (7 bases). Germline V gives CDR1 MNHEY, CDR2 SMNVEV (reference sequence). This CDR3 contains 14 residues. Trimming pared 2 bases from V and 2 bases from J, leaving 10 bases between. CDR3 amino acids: CASSLRGGTYEQYF. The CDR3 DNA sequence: TGTGCCAGCAGTTTAAGGGGGGGTACCTACGAGCAGTACTTC.

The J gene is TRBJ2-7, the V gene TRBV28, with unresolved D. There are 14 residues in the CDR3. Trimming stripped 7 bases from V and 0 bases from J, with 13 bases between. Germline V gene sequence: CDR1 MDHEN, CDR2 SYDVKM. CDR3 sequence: CASTHAIFSYEQYF. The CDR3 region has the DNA TGTGCCAGCACCCACGCGATCTTCTCCTACGAGCAGTACTTC.

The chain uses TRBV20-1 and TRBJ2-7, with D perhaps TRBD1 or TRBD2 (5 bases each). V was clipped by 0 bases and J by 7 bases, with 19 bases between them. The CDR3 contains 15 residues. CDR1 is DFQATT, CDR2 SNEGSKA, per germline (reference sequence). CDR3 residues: CSAREYAGTASEQYF. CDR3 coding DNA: TGCAGTGCTAGAGAGTATGCCGGGACGGCCTCGGAGCAGTACTTC.

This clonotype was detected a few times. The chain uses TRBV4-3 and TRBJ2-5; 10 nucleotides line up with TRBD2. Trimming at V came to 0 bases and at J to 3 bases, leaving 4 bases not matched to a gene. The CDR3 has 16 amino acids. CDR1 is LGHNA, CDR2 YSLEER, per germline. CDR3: CASSQDWTSGEETQYF. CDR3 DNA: TGCGCCAGCAGCCAAGATTGGACTAGCGGCGAAGAGACCCAGTACTTC.

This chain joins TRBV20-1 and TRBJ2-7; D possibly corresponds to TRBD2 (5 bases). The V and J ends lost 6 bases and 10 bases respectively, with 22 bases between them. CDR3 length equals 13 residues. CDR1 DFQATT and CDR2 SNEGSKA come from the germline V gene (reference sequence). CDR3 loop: CSAGRSGSTPQYF. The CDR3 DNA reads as TGCAGTGCCGGAAGGTCGGGGTCCACTCCACAGTACTTC.

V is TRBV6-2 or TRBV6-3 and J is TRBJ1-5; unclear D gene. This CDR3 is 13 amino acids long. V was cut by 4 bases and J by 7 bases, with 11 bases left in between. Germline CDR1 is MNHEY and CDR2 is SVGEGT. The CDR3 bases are TGTGCCAGCAGTTCGAACGCATGGCAGCCCCAGCATTTT. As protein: CASSSNAWQPQHF.

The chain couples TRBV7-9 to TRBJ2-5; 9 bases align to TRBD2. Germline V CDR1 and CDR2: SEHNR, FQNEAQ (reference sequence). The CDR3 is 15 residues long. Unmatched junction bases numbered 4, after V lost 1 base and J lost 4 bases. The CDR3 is CASSLVLAGRETQYF. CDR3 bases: TGTGCCAGCAGCTTAGTCCTAGCGGGAAGAGAGACCCAGTACTTC.